This T cell receptor (beta chain) was captured in a study of cytomegalovirus exposure and HLA in healthy donors. V lost 5 bases, J lost 3 bases, and 11 bases lay in between. Germline V gives CDR1 SGHVS, CDR2 FQNEAQ. The CDR3 sequence is 13 residues long. Details on this clone: The antigen remains undetermined.

Donors were ostensibly healthy at sampling, although undocumented immune exposures were probable. Both 60 Vbeta primers and 13 Jbeta primers went into the PCR. Clones were sequenced by immunoSEQ multiplex PCR, and TCRdb holds only the in-frame ones, with some missing. Among 50,000 to 65,000 clones listed, approximately 70% were seen once. Overall study results and limits: As a later analysis showed, a missense DCLRE1C variant was linked to trimming of TCR beta V- and J-genes. A previous analysis found most TCR beta V segments productive roughly 87% or roughly 30% of the time. There were some public TCRs occurring in many donors, but most TCR sequences were rare.

This chain uses TRBV7-8 with TRBJ2-7; no clear D. Sample: PBMCs. The sequence came from a man younger than 30 in good health and CMV-seronegative. In DNA, the CDR3 is TGTGCCAGCAGCCGATCGGAGAACTACGAGCAGTACTTC. It yields the protein CASSRSENYEQYF. Full variable domain (remainder filled in from reference TRBV7-8 and TRBJ2-7): GAGVSQSPRYKVAKRGQDVALRCDPISGHVSLFWYQQALGQGPEFLTYFQNEAQLDKSGLPSDRFFAERPEGSVSTLKIQRTQQEDSAVYLCASSRSENYEQYFGPGTRLTVT.